This entry features one T cell receptor (beta chain) sequence. After removal of 5 bases from V and 8 bases from J, the junction contained 10 bases not matched to a gene. CDR3 length: 16 residues. Looked up from germline, CDR1 is PRHDT and CDR2 is FYEKMQ (reference sequence). These data belong to a study of blood T cell repertoires in COVID-19. Study as a whole: Acute and convalescent COVID-19 samples came from the United States, Italy and Spain. PBMCs, B-cell-depleted T cells, or T cells were the source of the cDNA or gDNA that made up the material.

Original processing methods: Using reference gene primer amplification, nucleated cell counts were estimated. TCRdb keeps only in-frame clones here, not all; method: immunoSEQ multiplex PCR. V and J calls and clone size are copied from that table; D and trimming were computed from the DNA. The profile shows roughly 130,000 clones, roughly 86% of them singletons. The sample comprised peripheral blood. J is TRBJ2-3 and V is TRBV13; 13 bases align to TRBD2. The sequence derives from a woman aged 60-75 years with acute or convalescent COVID-19. The CDR3 here is CASSPRTSGGSGTQYF. The CDR3 nucleotides read TGTGCCAGCAGCCCCAGGACTAGCGGGGGTTCGGGTACGCAGTATTTT.